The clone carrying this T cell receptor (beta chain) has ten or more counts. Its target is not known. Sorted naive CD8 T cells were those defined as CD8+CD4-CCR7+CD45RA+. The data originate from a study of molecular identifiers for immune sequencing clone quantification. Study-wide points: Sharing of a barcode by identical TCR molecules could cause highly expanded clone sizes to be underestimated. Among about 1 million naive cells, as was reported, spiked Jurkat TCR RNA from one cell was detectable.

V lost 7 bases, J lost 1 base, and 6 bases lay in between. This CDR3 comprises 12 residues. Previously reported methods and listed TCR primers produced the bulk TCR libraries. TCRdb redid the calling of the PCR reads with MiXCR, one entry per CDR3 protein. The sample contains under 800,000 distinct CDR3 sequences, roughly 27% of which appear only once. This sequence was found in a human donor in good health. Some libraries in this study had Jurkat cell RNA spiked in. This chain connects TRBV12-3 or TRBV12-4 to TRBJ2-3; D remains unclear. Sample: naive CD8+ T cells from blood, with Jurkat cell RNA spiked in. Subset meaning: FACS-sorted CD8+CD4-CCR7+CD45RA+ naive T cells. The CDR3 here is CASTSRTDTQYF. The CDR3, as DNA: TGTGCCAGCACCTCCCGCACAGATACGCAGTATTTT.